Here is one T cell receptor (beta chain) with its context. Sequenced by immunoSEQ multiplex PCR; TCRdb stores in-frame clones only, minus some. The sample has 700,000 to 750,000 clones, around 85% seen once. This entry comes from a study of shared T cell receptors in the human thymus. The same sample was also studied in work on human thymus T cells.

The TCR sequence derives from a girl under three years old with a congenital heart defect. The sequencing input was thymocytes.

For the CDR3, the DNA is TGTGCCAGCAAGCCGGACCCGGGACAGGTTAATGAAAAACTGTTTTTT. Its translation is CASKPDPGQVNEKLFF. The chain combines TRBV6-6 with TRBJ1-4, with 8 positions matching TRBD1. J gave up 4 bases and V 7 bases, and 11 bases lay outside the gene matches. From germline, CDR1 is MNHNY and CDR2 SVGAGI (reference sequence). The CDR3 spans 16 residues.